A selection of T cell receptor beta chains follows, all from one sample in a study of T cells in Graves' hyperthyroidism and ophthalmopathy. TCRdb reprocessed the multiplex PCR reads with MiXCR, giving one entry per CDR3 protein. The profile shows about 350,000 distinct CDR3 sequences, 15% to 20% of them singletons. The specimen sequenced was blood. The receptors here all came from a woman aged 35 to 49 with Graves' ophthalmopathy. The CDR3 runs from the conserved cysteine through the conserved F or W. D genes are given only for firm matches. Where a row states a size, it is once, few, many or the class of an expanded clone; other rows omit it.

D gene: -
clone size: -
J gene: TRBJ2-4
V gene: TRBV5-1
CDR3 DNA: TGCGCCAGCAGCTTGGGTGTGACAGGTGACATTCAGTACTTC
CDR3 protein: CASSLGVTGDIQYF

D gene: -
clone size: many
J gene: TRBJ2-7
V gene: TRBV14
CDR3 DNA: TGTGCCAGCAGCTGGACAGACTACGAGCAGTACTTC
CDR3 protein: CASSWTDYEQYF

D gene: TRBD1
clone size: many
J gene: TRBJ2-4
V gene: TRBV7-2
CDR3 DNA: TGTGCCAGCAGCTTATTTCCGGGACAGGGGAAGGGGGCCAAAAACATTCAGTACTTC
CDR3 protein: CASSLFPGQGKGAKNIQYF

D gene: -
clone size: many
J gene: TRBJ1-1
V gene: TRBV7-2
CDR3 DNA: TGTGCCAGCAGCTTATCCCAGACGCACACTGAAGCTTTCTTT
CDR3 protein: CASSLSQTHTEAFF

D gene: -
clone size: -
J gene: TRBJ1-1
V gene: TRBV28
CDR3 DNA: TGTGCCAGCAGTCGGATGGGACGGATGAACACTGAAGCTTTCTTT
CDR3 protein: CASSRMGRMNTEAFF

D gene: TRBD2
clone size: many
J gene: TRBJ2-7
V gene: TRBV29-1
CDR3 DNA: TGCAGCGCCCGGACTAGCGGGCGTTCCTACGAGCAGTACTTC
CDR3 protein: CSARTSGRSYEQYF

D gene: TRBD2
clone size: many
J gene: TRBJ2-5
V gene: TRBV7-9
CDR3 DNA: TGTGCCAGCAGCCCGACTAGCGGGAGAATGCGGGAGACCCAGTACTTC
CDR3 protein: CASSPTSGRMRETQYF

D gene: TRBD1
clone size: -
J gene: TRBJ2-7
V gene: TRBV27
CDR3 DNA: TGTGCCATCAGAGAGACAGGGGGCAGGGACGAGCAGTACTTC
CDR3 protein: CAIRETGGRDEQYF

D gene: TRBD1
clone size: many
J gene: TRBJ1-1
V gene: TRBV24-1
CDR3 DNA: TGTGCCACCAGGGACAGGGAGAACACTGAAGCTTTCTTT
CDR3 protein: CATRDRENTEAFF

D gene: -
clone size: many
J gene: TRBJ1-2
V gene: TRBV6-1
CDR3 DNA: TGTGCCAGCAGTGTTACTGGGAGGTTTGAGTATGGCTACACCTTC
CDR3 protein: CASSVTGRFEYGYTF

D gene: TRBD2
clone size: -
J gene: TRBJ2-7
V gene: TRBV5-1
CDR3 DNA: TGCGCCAGCAGACTTCCCACTAGCGGGAGCGACTACGAGCAGTACTTC
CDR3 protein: CASRLPTSGSDYEQYF

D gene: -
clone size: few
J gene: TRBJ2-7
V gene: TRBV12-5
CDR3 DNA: TGTGCTAGTGGTTGGGGTAGCGGATACGAGCAGTACTTC
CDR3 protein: CASGWGSGYEQYF

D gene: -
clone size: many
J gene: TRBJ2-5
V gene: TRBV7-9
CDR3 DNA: TGTGCCAGCAGCCCGGGCTGGGGGGATGGAGAGACCCAGTACTTC
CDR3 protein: CASSPGWGDGETQYF

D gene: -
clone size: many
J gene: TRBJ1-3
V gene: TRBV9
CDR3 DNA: TGTGCCAGCAGCGTAGACGGCCACTCTGGAAACACCATATATTTT
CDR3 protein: CASSVDGHSGNTIYF

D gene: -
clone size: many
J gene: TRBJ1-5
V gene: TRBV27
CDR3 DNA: TGTGCCAGCAGTTTATACGGACGGGGTCGTGAGACCCAGCATTTT
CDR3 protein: CASSLYGRGRETQHF

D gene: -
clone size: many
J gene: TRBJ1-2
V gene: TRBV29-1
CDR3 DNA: TGCAGCGTACCGACAGGCGATAACTATGGCTACACCTTC
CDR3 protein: CSVPTGDNYGYTF

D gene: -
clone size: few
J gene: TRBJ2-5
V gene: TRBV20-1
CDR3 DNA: TGCAGTGCTTACCCTAGGTGGGAGGGGGGAGAGACCCAGTACTTC
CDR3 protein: CSAYPRWEGGETQYF